The subject of this entry is one T cell receptor beta chain. Its cognate antigen is unknown. This entry belongs to a study of shared clonotypes between healthy human individuals. About the research overall: The study enrolled a couple of women and a few men aged 18 to 49. Notes on the study in general: Researchers sampled blood only, noting tissue repertoires likely differ.

Assay runs were performed at deep level. The input for sorted-subset replicate PCRs was around 200 ng DNA, 30,000 or so T cell genomes. Libraries were prepared by immunoSEQ multiplex PCR; TCRdb keeps only in-frame clonotypes and omits some of them. The sample yields roughly 2,500,000 clones, under 95% seen once. V lost 2 bases and J lost 2, with 8 bases in between. The CDR3 has 14 amino acids. Germline V gene lookup returns CDR1 MGHRA and CDR2 YSYEKL. The TCR was taken from a man younger than 35 in good health. Some clones in this sample may be carry-over from other donors' samples. Sequencing was performed on naive CD4+ T cells from PBMCs. Subset defined: CD45RA+ positively selected. This chain uses TRBV4-1 with TRBJ2-3; D not certain. This CDR3 is CASSQFGPTDTQYF. CDR3 coding DNA: TGCGCCAGCAGCCAATTTGGGCCCACAGATACGCAGTATTTT.